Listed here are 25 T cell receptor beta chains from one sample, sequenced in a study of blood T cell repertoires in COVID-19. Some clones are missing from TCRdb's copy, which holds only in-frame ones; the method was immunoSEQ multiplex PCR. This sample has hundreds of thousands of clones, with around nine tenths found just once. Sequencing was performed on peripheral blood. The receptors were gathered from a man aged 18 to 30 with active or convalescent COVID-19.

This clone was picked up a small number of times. The CDR3 sequence is CASRATSGSPDTQYF. The CDR3 bases are TGTGCCAGTAGGGCGACTAGCGGGAGCCCAGATACGCAGTATTTT. The chain recombines TRBV19 with TRBJ2-3; 12 positions agree with TRBD2. The V and J ends lost 6 bases and 4 bases, in that order; junction bases with no gene match: 5. The CDR3 consists of 15 residues. Germline V lookup: CDR1 LNHDA, CDR2 SQIVND (reference sequence).

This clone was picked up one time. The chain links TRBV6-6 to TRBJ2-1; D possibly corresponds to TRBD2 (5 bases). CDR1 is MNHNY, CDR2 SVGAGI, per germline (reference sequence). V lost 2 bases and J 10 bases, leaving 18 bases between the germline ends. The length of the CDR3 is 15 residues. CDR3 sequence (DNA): TGTGCCAGCAGTTACGATGGGCGTCAAGGCGGGGAGCAGTTCTTC. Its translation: CASSYDGRQGGEQFF.

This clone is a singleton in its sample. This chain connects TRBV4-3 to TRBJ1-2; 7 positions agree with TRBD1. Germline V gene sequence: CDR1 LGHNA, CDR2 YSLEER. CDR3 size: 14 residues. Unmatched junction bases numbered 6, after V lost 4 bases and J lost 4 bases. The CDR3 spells CASSLARDSYGYTF. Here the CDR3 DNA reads TGCGCCAGCAGCCTGGCCCGGGACAGCTATGGCTACACCTTC.

The CDR3 DNA sequence: TGCGCCAGCAGCCAATTCTATCAGCTAGCGGGAGTGAATGAGCAGTTCTTC. Amino acids: CASSQFYQLAGVNEQFF. The chain couples TRBV4-3 to TRBJ2-1; TRBD2 matches at 10 bases. Losses at the gene ends were 2 bases for V and 7 bases for J; bases not matched to a gene: 11. The germline CDR1 and CDR2 sequences are LGHNA and YSLEER. The CDR3 runs to 17 residues.

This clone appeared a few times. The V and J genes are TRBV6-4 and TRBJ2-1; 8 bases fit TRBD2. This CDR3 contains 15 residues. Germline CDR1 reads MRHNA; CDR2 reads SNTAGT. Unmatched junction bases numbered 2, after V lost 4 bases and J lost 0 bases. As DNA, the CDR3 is TGTGCCAGCAGTGGAACTAGCGGCTCCTACAATGAGCAGTTCTTC. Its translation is CASSGTSGSYNEQFF.

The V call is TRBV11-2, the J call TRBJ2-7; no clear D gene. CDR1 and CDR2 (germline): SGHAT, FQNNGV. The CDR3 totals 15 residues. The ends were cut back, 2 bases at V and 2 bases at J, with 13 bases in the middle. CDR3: CASSLKHGHPYEQYF. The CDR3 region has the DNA TGTGCCAGCAGCTTAAAGCACGGTCATCCCTACGAGCAGTACTTC.

CDR3 sequence reads: CASSEIGTETGSPLHF. The DNA for the CDR3 is TGTGCCAGCAGTGAAATTGGTACCGAAACAGGTTCACCCCTCCACTTT. V and J are TRBV6-1 and TRBJ1-6; D perhaps matches TRBD1 (5 bases). Germline V CDR1 and CDR2: MNHNS, SASEGT. V gave up 2 bases and J gave up 9 bases, with 17 bases separating them. This CDR3 contains 16 residues.

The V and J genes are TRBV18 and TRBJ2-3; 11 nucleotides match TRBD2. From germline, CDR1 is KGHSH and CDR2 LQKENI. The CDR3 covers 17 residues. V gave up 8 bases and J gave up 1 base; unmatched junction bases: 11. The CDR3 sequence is CASEGSGRASRTDTQYF. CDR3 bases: TGTGCCAGCGAGGGTAGCGGGAGGGCCTCCCGCACAGATACGCAGTATTTT.

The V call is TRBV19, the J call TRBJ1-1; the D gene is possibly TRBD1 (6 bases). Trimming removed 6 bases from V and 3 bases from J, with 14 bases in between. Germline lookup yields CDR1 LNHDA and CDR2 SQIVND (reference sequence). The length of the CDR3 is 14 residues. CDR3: CASRQGIFDTEAFF. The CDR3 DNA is TGTGCCAGTAGGCAGGGGATCTTTGACACTGAAGCTTTCTTT.

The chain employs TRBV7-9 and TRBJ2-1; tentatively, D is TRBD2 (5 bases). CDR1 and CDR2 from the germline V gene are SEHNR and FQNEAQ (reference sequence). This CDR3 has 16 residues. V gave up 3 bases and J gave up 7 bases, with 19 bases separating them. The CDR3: CASSFGGQREQNEQFF. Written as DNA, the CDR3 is TGTGCCAGCAGCTTCGGCGGGCAACGAGAACAGAATGAGCAGTTCTTC. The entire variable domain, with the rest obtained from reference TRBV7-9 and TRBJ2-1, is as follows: DTGVSQNPRHKITKRGQNVTFRCDPISEHNRLYWYRQTLGQGPEFLTYFQNEAQLEKSRLLSDRFSAERPKGSFSTLEIQRTEQGDSAMYLCASSFGGQREQNEQFFGPGTRLTVL.

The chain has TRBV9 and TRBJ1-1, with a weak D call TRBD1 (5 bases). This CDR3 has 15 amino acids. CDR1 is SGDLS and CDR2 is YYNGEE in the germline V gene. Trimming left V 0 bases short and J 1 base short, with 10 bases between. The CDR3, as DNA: TGTGCCAGCAGCGTAGGACAGCTCAGGAACACTGAAGCTTTCTTT. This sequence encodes CASSVGQLRNTEAFF.

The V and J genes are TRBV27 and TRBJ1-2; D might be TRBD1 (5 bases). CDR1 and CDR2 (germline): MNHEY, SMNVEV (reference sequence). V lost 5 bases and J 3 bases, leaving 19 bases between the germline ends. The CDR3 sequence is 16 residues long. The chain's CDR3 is CASSPSHGPRDYGYTF. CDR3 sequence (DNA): TGTGCCAGCAGTCCCTCCCATGGGCCCAGGGACTATGGCTACACCTTC.

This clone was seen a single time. The DNA of the CDR3 is TGTGCCAGCAGCTTAATTCCGGGACAGGGACTTGCCGAAGCTTTCTTT. Protein product: CASSLIPGQGLAEAFF. The chain combines TRBV7-9 with TRBJ1-1; 9 nucleotides line up with TRBD1. Germline V CDR1 and CDR2: SEHNR, FQNEAQ (reference sequence). This CDR3 contains 16 residues. Trimming cost V 2 bases and J 8 bases; bases outside gene matches: 12. The whole variable domain, remainder taken from reference TRBV7-9 and TRBJ1-1, is DTGVSQNPRHKITKRGQNVTFRCDPISEHNRLYWYRQTLGQGPEFLTYFQNEAQLEKSRLLSDRFSAERPKGSFSTLEIQRTEQGDSAMYLCASSLIPGQGLAEAFFGQGTRLTVV.

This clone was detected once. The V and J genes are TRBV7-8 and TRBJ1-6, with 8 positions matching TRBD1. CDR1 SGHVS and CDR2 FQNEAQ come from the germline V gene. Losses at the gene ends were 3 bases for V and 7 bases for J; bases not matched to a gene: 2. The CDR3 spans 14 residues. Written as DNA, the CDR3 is TGTGCCAGCAGCTTCGGACAGGGAAATTCACCCCTCCACTTT. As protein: CASSFGQGNSPLHF.

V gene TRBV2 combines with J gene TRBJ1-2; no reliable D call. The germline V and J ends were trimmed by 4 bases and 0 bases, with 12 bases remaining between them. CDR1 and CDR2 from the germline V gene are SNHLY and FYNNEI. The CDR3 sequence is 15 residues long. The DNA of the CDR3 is TGTGCCAGCAGTGTTGAGGCCCACTCTAACTATGGCTACACCTTC. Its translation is CASSVEAHSNYGYTF. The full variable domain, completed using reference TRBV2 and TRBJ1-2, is EPEVTQTPSHQVTQMGQEVILRCVPISNHLYFYWYRQILGQKVEFLVSFYNNEISEKSEIFDDQFSVERPDGSNFTLKIRSTKLEDSAMYFCASSVEAHSNYGYTFGSGTRLTVV.

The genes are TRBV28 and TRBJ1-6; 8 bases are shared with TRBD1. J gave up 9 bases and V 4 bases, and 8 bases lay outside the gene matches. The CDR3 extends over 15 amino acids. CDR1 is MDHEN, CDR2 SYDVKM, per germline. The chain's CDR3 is CASSSATGDISPLHF. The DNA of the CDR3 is TGTGCCAGCAGTTCTGCGACAGGGGATATTTCACCCCTCCACTTT.

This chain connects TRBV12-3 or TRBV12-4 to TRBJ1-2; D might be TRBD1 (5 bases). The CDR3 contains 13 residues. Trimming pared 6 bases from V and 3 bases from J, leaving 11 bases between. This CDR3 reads CASSLDTYYGYTF. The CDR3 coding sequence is TGTGCCAGCAGCTTGGACACTTACTATGGCTACACCTTC.

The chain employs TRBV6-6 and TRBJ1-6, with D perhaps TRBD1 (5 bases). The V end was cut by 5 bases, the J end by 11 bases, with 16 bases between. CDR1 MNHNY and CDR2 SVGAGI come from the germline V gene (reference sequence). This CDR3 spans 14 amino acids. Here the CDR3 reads CASSTDSRVAPLHF. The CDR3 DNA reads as TGTGCCAGCAGTACCGACAGCCGGGTGGCACCCCTCCACTTT.

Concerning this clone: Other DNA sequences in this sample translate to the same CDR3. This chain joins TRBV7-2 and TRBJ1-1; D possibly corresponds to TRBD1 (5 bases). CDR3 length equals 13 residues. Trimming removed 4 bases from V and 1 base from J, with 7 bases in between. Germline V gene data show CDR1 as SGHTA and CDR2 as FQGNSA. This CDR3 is CASSSQGNTEAFF. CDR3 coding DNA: TGTGCCAGCAGCTCTCAGGGGAACACTGAAGCTTTCTTT.

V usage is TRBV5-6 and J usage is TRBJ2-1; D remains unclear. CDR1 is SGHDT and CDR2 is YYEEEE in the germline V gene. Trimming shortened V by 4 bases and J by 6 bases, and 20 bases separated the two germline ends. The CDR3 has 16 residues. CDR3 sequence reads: CASSRSVNRPSNEQFF. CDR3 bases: TGTGCCAGCAGCCGGAGCGTGAACCGTCCAAGCAATGAGCAGTTCTTC.

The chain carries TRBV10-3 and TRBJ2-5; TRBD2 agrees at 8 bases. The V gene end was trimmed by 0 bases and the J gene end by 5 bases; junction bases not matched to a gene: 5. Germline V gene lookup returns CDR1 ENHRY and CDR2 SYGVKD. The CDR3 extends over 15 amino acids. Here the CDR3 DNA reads TGTGCCATCAGTGAGTCTGCAGCGGGGGACGAGACCCAGTACTTC. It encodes CAISESAAGDETQYF.

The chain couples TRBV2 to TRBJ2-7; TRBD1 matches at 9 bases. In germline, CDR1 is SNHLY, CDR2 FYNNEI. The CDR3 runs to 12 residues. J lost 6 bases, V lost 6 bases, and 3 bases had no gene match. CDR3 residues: CASRGDRVEQYF. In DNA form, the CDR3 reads TGTGCCAGCAGGGGGGACAGGGTCGAGCAGTACTTC.

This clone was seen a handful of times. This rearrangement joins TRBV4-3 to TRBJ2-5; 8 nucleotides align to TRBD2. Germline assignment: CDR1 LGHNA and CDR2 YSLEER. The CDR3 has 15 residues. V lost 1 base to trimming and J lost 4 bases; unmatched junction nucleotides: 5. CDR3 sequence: CASSQAGTSPETQYF. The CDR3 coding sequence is TGCGCCAGCAGCCAAGCCGGGACTAGTCCAGAGACCCAGTACTTC.

Here the CDR3 reads CASSYLPPPGGTEAFF. The CDR3 DNA reads as TGTGCCAGCAGTTACTTACCTCCCCCGGGGGGCACTGAAGCTTTCTTT. This rearrangement joins TRBV6-2 or TRBV6-3 to TRBJ1-1, with D tentatively TRBD1 (5 bases). CDR1 and CDR2 (germline): MNHEY, SVGEGT. V was shortened by 1 base and J by 4 bases, with 16 bases between the two germline ends. CDR3 length: 16 residues.

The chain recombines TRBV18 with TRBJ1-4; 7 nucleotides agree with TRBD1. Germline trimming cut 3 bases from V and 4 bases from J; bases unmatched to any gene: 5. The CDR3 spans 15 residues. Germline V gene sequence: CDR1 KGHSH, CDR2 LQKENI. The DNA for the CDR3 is TGTGCCAGCTCACCTCACAGGGGCCTTAATGAAAAACTGTTTTTT. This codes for CASSPHRGLNEKLFF. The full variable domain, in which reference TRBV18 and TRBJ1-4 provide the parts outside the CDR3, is NAGVMQNPRHLVRRRGQEARLRCSPMKGHSHVYWYRQLPEEGLKFMVYLQKENIIDESGMPKERFSAEFPKEGPSILRIQQVVRGDSAAYFCASSPHRGLNEKLFFGSGTQLSVL.